This TCR beta chain was found in a study of cytomegalovirus exposure and HLA in healthy donors. V shed 4 bases and J shed 2 bases, with 13 bases lying between them. The V gene's germline CDR1 is SGHRS and CDR2 YFSETQ. This CDR3 is 14 amino acids long. 60 Vbeta and 13 Jbeta primers were used in PCR. The repertoire was sequenced with immunoSEQ multiplex PCR; TCRdb's copy has only in-frame clones and lacks some. The sample shows about 140,000 clones, about 79% of them seen only once. To note about this clone: Its target is unknown.

Study-level findings and limits: Altogether, more than 150 TCR beta chains were recorded as cytomegalovirus-associated. Sequencing likely generated an artifact that appeared as a cluster of highly shared sequence variants. Data from an earlier analysis indicated that most TCR beta V segments were productive either about 90% or about 30% of the time.

This chain links TRBV5-1 with TRBJ2-7; maybe TRBD2 (6 bases). The sample taken for sequencing was PBMCs. The clonotype originates from a man in his forties in good health and CMV-seropositive. The CDR3 sequence: CASSPGPGAYEQYF. As DNA, the CDR3 is TGCGCCAGCAGCCCGGGGCCGGGGGCCTACGAGCAGTACTTC. The variable domain in full, with the rest retrieved from reference TRBV5-1 and TRBJ2-7, is KAGVTQTPRYLIKTRGQQVTLSCSPISGHRSVSWYQQTPGQGLQFLFEYFSETQRNKGNFPGRFSGRQFSNSRSEMNVSTLELGDSALYLCASSPGPGAYEQYFGPGTRLTVT.